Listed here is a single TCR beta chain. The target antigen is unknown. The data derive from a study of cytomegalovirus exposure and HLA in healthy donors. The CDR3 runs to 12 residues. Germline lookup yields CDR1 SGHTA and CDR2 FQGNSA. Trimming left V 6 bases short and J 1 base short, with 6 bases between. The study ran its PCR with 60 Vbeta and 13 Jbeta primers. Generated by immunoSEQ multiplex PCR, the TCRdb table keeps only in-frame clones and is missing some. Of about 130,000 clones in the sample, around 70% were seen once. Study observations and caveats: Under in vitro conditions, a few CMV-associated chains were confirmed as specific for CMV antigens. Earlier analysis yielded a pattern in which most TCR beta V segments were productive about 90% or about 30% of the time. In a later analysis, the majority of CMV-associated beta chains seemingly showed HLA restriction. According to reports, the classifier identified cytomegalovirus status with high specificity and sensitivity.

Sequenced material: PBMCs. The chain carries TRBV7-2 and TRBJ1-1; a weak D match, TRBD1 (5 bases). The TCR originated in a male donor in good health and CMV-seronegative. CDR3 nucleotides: TGTGCCAGCAGTCAGGGGAACACTGAAGCTTTCTTT. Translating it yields CASSQGNTEAFF.